Below, 14 T cell receptor beta chains from the same sample are listed, as sequenced in a study of blood T cell repertoires in COVID-19. Clones were sequenced by immunoSEQ multiplex PCR, and TCRdb holds only the in-frame ones, with some missing. The sample holds about 200,000 clones, about 83% seen once. Sequenced input: peripheral blood. These receptors came from a woman in her forties with active or convalescent COVID-19.

The chain joins TRBV30 to TRBJ1-1, with no clear D. V was shortened by 3 bases and J by 0 bases, with 8 bases between the two germline ends. Germline V gives CDR1 GTSNPN, CDR2 SVGIG (reference sequence). The CDR3 has 13 amino acids. The CDR3 loop reads CAWRQTVNTEAFF. DNA for the CDR3: TGTGCCTGGAGACAAACAGTGAACACTGAAGCTTTCTTT. Variable domain in full (rest from reference TRBV30 and TRBJ1-1): SQTIHQWPATLVQPVGSPLSLECTVEGTSNPNLYWYRQAAGRGLQLLFYSVGIGQISSEVPQNLSASRPQDRQFILSSKKLLLSDSGFYLCAWRQTVNTEAFFGQGTRLTVV.

The chain combines TRBV5-4 with TRBJ1-4; TRBD1 is a possible D gene (6 bases). Germline values: CDR1 SGHNT, CDR2 YYREEE (reference sequence). With 3 bases removed from V and 3 bases from J, the gap between germline ends came to 9 bases. CDR3 length: 14 amino acids. The CDR3 loop reads CASSSQGPNEKLFF. The CDR3 nucleotides are TGTGCCAGCAGCTCACAGGGACCTAATGAAAAACTGTTTTTT.

The chain is built from TRBV5-1 and TRBJ2-3; the match to TRBD2 covers 10 bases. V gave up 2 bases and J gave up 7 bases; unmatched junction bases: 10. Germline CDR1 SGHRS, CDR2 YFSETQ. The CDR3 spans 16 residues. The CDR3 loop reads CASSFGGRTSGNTQYF. Here the CDR3 DNA reads TGCGCCAGCAGCTTTGGGGGCCGGACTAGCGGAAATACGCAGTATTTT.

This clone was seen a handful of times. The chain links TRBV3-1 (or the pseudogene TRBV3-2) to TRBJ1-3; D may be TRBD1 (6 bases). V lost 4 bases, J lost 4 bases, and 14 bases lay in between. This CDR3 region has 15 residues. The V gene's germline CDR1 is LGHDT and CDR2 YNNKEL (reference sequence). The DNA of the CDR3 is TGTGCCAGCAGCCCCAATGCGGGGGCAGGAAACACCATATATTTT. Encoded protein: CASSPNAGAGNTIYF.

This chain links TRBV24-1 with TRBJ2-1, with 10 positions matching TRBD2. Trimming cost V 3 bases and J 10 bases; bases outside gene matches: 11. Germline V CDR1 and CDR2: KGHDR, SFDVKD. The CDR3 extends over 16 amino acids. CDR3 in DNA: TGTGCCACCAGTGATCGGTTCCTAGCGGGAGCAGACGAGCAGTTCTTC. Encoded protein: CATSDRFLAGADEQFF.

V usage is TRBV1 and J usage is TRBJ2-7; the table assigns TRBD1, which was not confirmed against the DNA. TRBV1 is shown as a pseudogene. The CDR3 covers 16 residues. The CDR3 DNA is TGCACCAGCAGCCAAGATCAGACAGATCTATCCTACGAGCAGTACTTC. Translated: CTSSQDQTDLSYEQYF.

V usage is TRBV5-5 and J usage is TRBJ2-7; 8 positions agree with TRBD1. V gave up 4 bases and J gave up 3 bases; unmatched junction bases: 6. This CDR3 is built from 14 residues. Germline V lookup: CDR1 SGHKS, CDR2 YYEKEE (reference sequence). CDR3 loop: CASSPEGQGYEQYF. For the CDR3, the DNA is TGTGCCAGCAGCCCAGAAGGACAGGGCTACGAGCAGTACTTC. Drawing the rest from reference TRBV5-5 and TRBJ2-7, the complete variable domain is DAGVTQSPTHLIKTRGQQVTLRCSPISGHKSVSWYQQVLGQGPQFIFQYYEKEERGRGNFPDRFSARQFPNYSSELNVNALLLGDSALYLCASSPEGQGYEQYFGPGTRLTVT.

Only one count was recorded for this clone. The V gene is TRBV9, the J gene TRBJ2-7; 9 bases map to TRBD1. CDR1 and CDR2 from the germline V gene are SGDLS and YYNGEE. J gave up 6 bases and V 3 bases, and 7 bases lay outside the gene matches. The CDR3 has 14 residues. The CDR3 DNA sequence: TGTGCCAGCAGCGGGGGACAGGGTGGGTCCGAGCAGTACTTC. Translating gives CASSGGQGGSEQYF.

The genes are TRBV5-4 and TRBJ1-6; the D gene is possibly TRBD1 (6 bases). The length of the CDR3 is 15 residues. V was shortened by 3 bases and J by 7 bases, with 14 bases between the two germline ends. Germline V gene sequence: CDR1 SGHNT, CDR2 YYREEE (reference sequence). The CDR3: CASSYGGGDNSPLHF. CDR3 sequence (DNA): TGTGCCAGCAGCTATGGAGGGGGGGACAATTCACCCCTCCACTTT.

The chain couples TRBV2 to TRBJ1-5; no clear D gene. Germline values: CDR1 SNHLY, CDR2 FYNNEI. The CDR3 covers 11 residues. The germline V and J ends were trimmed by 6 bases and 6 bases, with 6 bases remaining between them. DNA for the CDR3: TGTGCCAGCAGCCTCTTTCAGCCCCAGCATTTT. Translation gives CASSLFQPQHF.

This rearrangement joins TRBV7-9 to TRBJ2-2, with 9 bases lining up with TRBD2. CDR1 SEHNR and CDR2 FQNEAQ come from the germline V gene (reference sequence). J was trimmed by 1 base and V by 7 bases; bases with no gene match: 4. The CDR3 totals 15 residues. The CDR3 region has the DNA TGTGCCAGCACCCGACTAGCGGAGAACACCGGGGAGCTGTTTTTT. As protein: CASTRLAENTGELFF.

V and J are TRBV19 and TRBJ1-1, with a possible D match to TRBD1 (5 bases). The V end lost 1 base, the J end lost 0 bases, and 12 bases lay between the germline ends. The CDR3 is made up of 16 amino acids. The germline V gene has CDR1 LNHDA and CDR2 SQIVND (reference sequence). For the CDR3, the DNA is TGTGCCAGTAGTATAGCCGGCAGGGCTATGAACACTGAAGCTTTCTTT. It translates to CASSIAGRAMNTEAFF. The whole variable domain, remainder taken from reference TRBV19 and TRBJ1-1, is DGGITQSPKYLFRKEGQNVTLSCEQNLNHDAMYWYRQDPGQGLRLIYYSQIVNDFQKGDIAEGYSVSREKKESFPLTVTSAQKNPTAFYLCASSIAGRAMNTEAFFGQGTRLTVV.

V usage is TRBV5-1 and J usage is TRBJ2-7, with a possible D match to TRBD2 (6 bases). Germline values: CDR1 SGHRS, CDR2 YFSETQ. V was cut by 4 bases and J by 1 base, with 18 bases left in between. The CDR3 is 16 amino acids. Here the CDR3 reads CASSPQLAGLSYEQYF. The CDR3 DNA is TGCGCCAGCAGCCCTCAACTAGCAGGTTTATCCTACGAGCAGTACTTC.

A note on this clone: The identical CDR3 is also encoded by other nucleotide sequences in the sample. V and J are TRBV7-2 and TRBJ2-3; 11 nucleotides line up with TRBD2. Germline CDR1 reads SGHTA; CDR2 reads FQGNSA. V lost 5 bases, J lost 4 bases, and 8 bases stayed unmatched. The CDR3 extends over 16 amino acids. The CDR3 DNA is TGTGCCAGCAGCCTCAGACTAGCGGGGTTACCAGATACGCAGTATTTT. As protein: CASSLRLAGLPDTQYF. The variable domain in full, with the rest retrieved from reference TRBV7-2 and TRBJ2-3, is GAGVSQSPSNKVTEKGKDVELRCDPISGHTALYWYRQSLGQGLEFLIYFQGNSAPDKSGLPSDRFSAERTGGSVSTLTIQRTQQEDSAVYLCASSLRLAGLPDTQYFGPGTRLTVL.